There are many counts of the clone carrying this T cell receptor (beta chain). The data are from a study of regulatory T cells in long-lasting Graves disease. Looked up from germline, CDR1 is DFQATT and CDR2 is SNEGSKA (reference sequence). This CDR3 is 12 amino acids long. Trimming removed 4 bases from V and 1 base from J, with 7 bases in between. As for time point: persistent/refractory GD, antithyroid drugs over 5 years with positive TRAb. After RNA was extracted from PBMCs, the TCR library was made from it. Both iRepertoire HTBI primers and Arm-PCR of CDR3 regions were used to build the TCR beta libraries. TCRdb independently ran MiXCR on the multiplex PCR reads; one entry per CDR3 protein. Of roughly 430,000 distinct CDR3 sequences listed, roughly 23% are singletons.

The sequenced sample was peripheral blood mononuclear cells (PBMCs), obtained when the disease was refractory, from a patient treated with antithyroid drugs. The chain carries TRBV20-1 and TRBJ2-5; D might be TRBD1 (5 bases). This receptor was taken from a female donor with Graves disease. The CDR3 DNA reads TGCAGTGCTATAGGGGCCCAAGAGACCCAGTACTTC. This sequence encodes CSAIGAQETQYF.